One and the same sample provided the 2 T cell receptor beta chains below, sequenced in a study of blood T cell repertoires in COVID-19 (dated by TCRdb to between 2020 and 2021). The library was prepared using the immunoSEQ multiplex PCR assay. TCRdb limited this immuneACCESS table to in-frame rearrangements with V and J called. A share of clones is missing; checked studies link under half to unresolved V genes, and the rest is unexplained. A total of about 170,000 clones appear in this sample, roughly four fifths of them only once. Roughly 20% of the sample lies in the top ten. Sequenced material: peripheral blood. All receptors come from a woman aged 80 or older with acute or convalescent COVID-19.

The chain is built from TRBV2 and TRBJ2-2, with 8 bases that match TRBD1. The CDR3 is 14 amino acids. Looked up from germline, CDR1 is SNHLY and CDR2 is FYNNEI. Germline trimming cut 8 bases from V and 7 bases from J; bases unmatched to any gene: 9. The CDR3 bases are TGTGCCAGCTGTCGTCAGGGGGCTGACGGGGAGCTGTTTTTT. Translating it yields CASCRQGADGELFF.

The chain joins TRBV5-1 to TRBJ1-1, with D unresolved. The CDR3 sequence is 12 residues long. Between the trimmed V and J ends, which lost 4 bases and 1 base, there was a span of 5 bases. Germline V gene sequence: CDR1 SGHRS, CDR2 YFSETQ. The CDR3 region is CASSGGNTEAFF. For the CDR3, the DNA is TGCGCCAGCAGCGGCGGGAACACTGAAGCTTTCTTT.